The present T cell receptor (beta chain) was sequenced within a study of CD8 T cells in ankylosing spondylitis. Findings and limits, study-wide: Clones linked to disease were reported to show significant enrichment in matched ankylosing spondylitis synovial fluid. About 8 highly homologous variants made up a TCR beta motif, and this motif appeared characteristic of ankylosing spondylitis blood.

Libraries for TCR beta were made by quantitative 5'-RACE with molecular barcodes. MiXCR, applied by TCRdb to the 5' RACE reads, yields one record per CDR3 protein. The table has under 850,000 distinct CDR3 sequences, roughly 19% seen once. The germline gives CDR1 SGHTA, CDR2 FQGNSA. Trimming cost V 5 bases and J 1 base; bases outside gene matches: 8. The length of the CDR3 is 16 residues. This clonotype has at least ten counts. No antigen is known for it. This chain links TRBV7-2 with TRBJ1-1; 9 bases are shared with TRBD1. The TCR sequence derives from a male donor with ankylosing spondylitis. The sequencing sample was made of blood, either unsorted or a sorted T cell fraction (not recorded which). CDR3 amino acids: CASSLGTGTPNTEAFF. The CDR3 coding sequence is TGTGCCAGCAGCCTAGGGACAGGGACCCCGAACACTGAAGCTTTCTTT.